This passage covers 31 T cell receptor beta chains from one sample sequenced in a study of T cell responses to AZD1222 COVID-19 vaccine. Sequencing was performed with immunoSEQ multiplex PCR; in TCRdb, only in-frame clones are kept and a portion is missing. The repertoire has 15,000 to 20,000 clones, approximately 80% of them found once; the top ten carry under 25%. The sample in question was peripheral blood, obtained 28 days after the second AZD1222 dose. These receptors were taken from an adult who received the AZD1222 COVID-19 vaccine.

The chain has TRBV5-4 and TRBJ2-7, with D perhaps matching TRBD1 (5 bases). The CDR3 loop spans 16 amino acids. Germline V gene lookup returns CDR1 SGHNT and CDR2 YYREEE (reference sequence). V lost 0 bases to trimming and J lost 2 bases, with 15 bases between them. The CDR3 here is CASSLGHQRGPYEQYF. The DNA of the CDR3 is TGTGCCAGCAGCTTGGGACATCAAAGGGGCCCCTACGAGCAGTACTTC.

The chain uses TRBV3-1 (or the pseudogene TRBV3-2) and TRBJ2-2; TRBD2 might be the D (6 bases). Germline-derived CDR1 and CDR2 are LGHDT and YNNKEL (reference sequence). The ends were cut back, 1 base at V and 7 bases at J, with 13 bases in the middle. The CDR3 consists of 15 residues. The CDR3 DNA follows: TGTGCCAGCAGCCAAGGACAGACTAGGATCGGGGAGCTGTTTTTT. The encoded protein is CASSQGQTRIGELFF.

This clone has a handful of counts. The V and J genes are TRBV5-4 and TRBJ2-7; D is uncertain. CDR3 length: 15 amino acids. The V end lost 3 bases, the J end lost 2 bases, and 15 bases lay between the germline ends. CDR1 is SGHNT and CDR2 is YYREEE in the germline V gene (reference sequence). In nucleotides, the CDR3 is TGTGCCAGCAGCTCGGCCGAAGACGGGCCCTACGAGCAGTACTTC. Translating it yields CASSSAEDGPYEQYF. The full variable domain, completed using reference TRBV5-4 and TRBJ2-7, is ETGVTQSPTHLIKTRGQQVTLRCSSQSGHNTVSWYQQALGQGPQFIFQYYREEENGRGNFPPRFSGLQFPNYSSELNVNALELDDSALYLCASSSAEDGPYEQYFGPGTRLTVT.

The rearrangement uses TRBV7-2 and TRBJ2-5; tentative D call: TRBD1 (5 bases). Germline CDR1 SGHTA, CDR2 FQGNSA. The CDR3 has 14 amino acids. V lost 0 bases, J lost 6 bases, and 11 bases lay in between. The CDR3 protein is CASSLAERTKTQYF. The CDR3 nucleotides read TGTGCCAGCAGCTTAGCAGAGAGGACAAAGACCCAGTACTTC.

The chain recombines TRBV6-4 with TRBJ2-2; the D gene could be TRBD1 or TRBD2 (5 bases each). The germline gives CDR1 MRHNA, CDR2 SNTAGT. The CDR3 runs 15 residues. Trimming removed 0 bases from V and 1 base from J, with 6 bases in between. This CDR3 is CASSDSRGNTGELFF. The CDR3 region has the DNA TGTGCCAGCAGTGACTCGAGGGGGAACACCGGGGAGCTGTTTTTT.

This clone was seen a single time. The chain links TRBV5-1 to TRBJ2-7; D is unresolved. Looked up from germline, CDR1 is SGHRS and CDR2 is YFSETQ. Trimming left V 0 bases short and J 1 base short, with 8 bases between. CDR3 size: 14 residues. In nucleotides, the CDR3 is TGCGCCAGCAGCTTGGAGGGATTTTCCTACGAGCAGTACTTC. Translation: CASSLEGFSYEQYF.

The rearrangement joins TRBV6-5 to TRBJ1-1, with a possible D match to TRBD1 (5 bases). Germline V gene sequence: CDR1 MNHEY, CDR2 SVGAGI. Trimming removed 7 bases at V and 3 bases at J, with 12 bases between. The CDR3 covers 13 residues. CDR3 nucleotide sequence: TGTGCCAGCACCCTCGACAGTTACACTGAAGCTTTCTTT. Translated, it gives CASTLDSYTEAFF.

This clone turned up a few times. The V gene is TRBV3-1 (or the pseudogene TRBV3-2), the J gene TRBJ1-5; no definite D call. Trimming removed 0 bases from V and 0 bases from J, with 21 bases in between. The CDR3 sequence is 20 residues long. CDR1 and CDR2 from the germline V gene are LGHDT and YNNKEL (reference sequence). DNA of the CDR3: TGTGCCAGCAGCCAAGACCTGGCCCCGCGACGGAGATATAGCAATCAGCCCCAGCATTTT. It encodes CASSQDLAPRRRYSNQPQHF.

V usage is TRBV11-3 and J usage is TRBJ2-7; D ambiguous. The V end lost 5 bases, the J end lost 0 bases, and 17 bases lay between the germline ends. Germline loops: CDR1 SGHNT, CDR2 YENEEA. The CDR3 covers 16 residues. CDR3 sequence (DNA): TGTGCCAGCAGCCGAACAGTAATTTATATCTCCTACGAGCAGTACTTC. It specifies CASSRTVIYISYEQYF.

The V call is TRBV18, the J call TRBJ2-5; 8 bases fit TRBD1. Germline loops: CDR1 KGHSH, CDR2 LQKENI. The CDR3 is 14 residues long. Losses at the gene ends were 4 bases for V and 4 bases for J; bases not matched to a gene: 5. CDR3 sequence (DNA): TGTGCCAGCTCACTACAGGGGGGCGGAGAGACCCAGTACTTC. Protein product: CASSLQGGGETQYF.

This rearrangement joins TRBV30 to TRBJ1-6, with D unresolved. Deletions cut 2 bases from V and 11 bases from J, with 13 bases between. The germline V gene has CDR1 GTSNPN and CDR2 SVGIG (reference sequence). CDR3 length: 13 amino acids. The CDR3 loop is CAWSLNGVAPLHF. CDR3 bases: TGTGCCTGGAGTTTAAATGGCGTGGCACCCCTCCACTTT.

This chain connects TRBV7-9 to TRBJ2-2; D is ambiguous. This CDR3 has 12 amino acids. CDR1 is SEHNR, CDR2 FQNEAQ, per germline (reference sequence). Trimming removed 3 bases from V and 7 bases from J, with 6 bases in between. As DNA, the CDR3 is TGTGCCAGCAGCTTCCTTAACGGGGAGCTGTTTTTT. Translation: CASSFLNGELFF.

The rearrangement joins TRBV7-2 to TRBJ1-1; weak D call: TRBD1 (6 bases). Germline V CDR1 and CDR2: SGHTA, FQGNSA. V was pared by 6 bases and J by 0 bases, with 11 bases between. The CDR3 covers 14 residues. The CDR3 is CASSYAGVNTEAFF. In nucleotides, the CDR3 is TGTGCCAGCAGTTACGCAGGGGTGAACACTGAAGCTTTCTTT.

This clone was counted between two and nine times. This chain connects TRBV19 to TRBJ1-5, with D unclear. Germline CDR1 LNHDA, CDR2 SQIVND (reference sequence). The CDR3 contains 13 residues. V lost 1 base and J lost 6, with 7 bases in between. The CDR3 spells CASSIGVGQPQHF. The CDR3 region has the DNA TGTGCCAGTAGTATAGGAGTGGGTCAGCCCCAGCATTTT.

The chain has TRBV5-1 and TRBJ2-7, with 7 nucleotides matching TRBD2. CDR1 is SGHRS and CDR2 is YFSETQ in the germline V gene. This CDR3 is built from 13 residues. The trim removed 3 bases at V and 7 bases at J, leaving 7 bases unmatched. The DNA of the CDR3 is TGCGCCAGCAGCTGGGGGGAGGGCTTGGAGCAGTACTTC. This sequence encodes CASSWGEGLEQYF. Combining the CDR3 with reference TRBV5-1 and TRBJ2-7 gives the whole variable domain KAGVTQTPRYLIKTRGQQVTLSCSPISGHRSVSWYQQTPGQGLQFLFEYFSETQRNKGNFPGRFSGRQFSNSRSEMNVSTLELGDSALYLCASSWGEGLEQYFGPGTRLTVT.

V gene TRBV11-1 combines with J gene TRBJ2-3; TRBD2 aligns across 15 bases. This CDR3 comprises 16 residues. V lost 2 bases and J lost 6; bases outside the gene matches: 3. Germline V CDR1 and CDR2: SGHAT, FQDESV (reference sequence). The CDR3 coding sequence is TGTGCCAGCAGCTTAATCGGACTAGCGGGAGGGGATACGCAGTATTTT. It translates to CASSLIGLAGGDTQYF. Supplemented by reference TRBV11-1 and TRBJ2-3, the full variable domain reads EAEVAQSPRYKITEKSQAVAFWCDPISGHATLYWYRQILGQGPELLVQFQDESVVDDSQLPKDRFSAERLKGVDSTLKIQPAELGDSAMYLCASSLIGLAGGDTQYFGPGTRLTVL.

The chain combines TRBV30 with TRBJ1-3; D not certain. This CDR3 is built from 12 residues. Per the germline V gene, CDR1 is GTSNPN and CDR2 is SVGIG (reference sequence). The V gene lost 1 base and the J gene lost 8 bases, with 9 bases spanning the gap. CDR3 bases: TGTGCCTGGAGTGGGATGTGGGACACCATATATTTT. Translation gives CAWSGMWDTIYF.

The chain couples TRBV9 to TRBJ1-2; 7 bases match TRBD1. The length of the CDR3 is 16 residues. The germline V gene encodes CDR1 SGDLS and CDR2 YYNGEE. J was trimmed by 4 bases and V by 4 bases; bases with no gene match: 13. CDR3 residues: CASSPTGGTARYGYTF. The CDR3 region has the DNA TGTGCCAGCAGCCCGACCGGGGGGACAGCCCGCTATGGCTACACCTTC. Drawing the rest from reference TRBV9 and TRBJ1-2, the complete variable domain is DSGVTQTPKHLITATGQRVTLRCSPRSGDLSVYWYQQSLDQGLQFLIQYYNGEERAKGNILERFSAQQFPDLHSELNLSSLELGDSALYFCASSPTGGTARYGYTFGSGTRLTVV.

The rearrangement joins TRBV3-1 (or the pseudogene TRBV3-2) to TRBJ1-1; tentatively, D is TRBD1 (6 bases). V lost 4 bases to trimming and J lost 4 bases, with 13 bases between them. The CDR3 is 14 residues long. Germline V gene lookup returns CDR1 LGHDT and CDR2 YNNKEL (reference sequence). CDR3 amino acids: CASSRLTGATEAFF. CDR3 DNA: TGTGCCAGCAGCCGATTGACGGGGGCCACTGAAGCTTTCTTT.

The chain uses TRBV7-8 and TRBJ1-1; a weak D match, TRBD1 (5 bases). Trimming took 5 bases from V and 2 from J, leaving 18 bases between them. The CDR3 is made up of 16 amino acids. Germline V CDR1 and CDR2: SGHVS, FQNEAQ. CDR3 coding DNA: TGTGCCAGCAGCCCCGTACAGGAATACCCAAACACTGAAGCTTTCTTT. Amino acid sequence: CASSPVQEYPNTEAFF.

The chain links TRBV19 to TRBJ2-1, with a tentative D call TRBD2 (5 bases). Trimming shortened V by 1 base and J by 6 bases, and 13 bases separated the two germline ends. The CDR3 is 15 amino acids. CDR1 and CDR2 (germline): LNHDA, SQIVND (reference sequence). CDR3 nucleotide sequence: TGTGCCAGTAGTATAGTTCTGACTATACTCAATGAGCAGTTCTTC. Protein sequence: CASSIVLTILNEQFF.

The rearrangement links TRBV9 to TRBJ2-1; D remains ambiguous. Germline V gene sequence: CDR1 SGDLS, CDR2 YYNGEE. The CDR3 is 17 amino acids. V was trimmed by 2 bases and J by 0 bases, leaving 15 bases between them. The CDR3 sequence: CASSVSSQETSYNEQFF. CDR3 in DNA: TGTGCCAGCAGCGTCTCCAGTCAGGAAACCTCCTACAATGAGCAGTTCTTC. The full variable domain, with the rest looked up from reference TRBV9 and TRBJ2-1, is DSGVTQTPKHLITATGQRVTLRCSPRSGDLSVYWYQQSLDQGLQFLIQYYNGEERAKGNILERFSAQQFPDLHSELNLSSLELGDSALYFCASSVSSQETSYNEQFFGPGTRLTVL.

This chain uses TRBV7-8 with TRBJ2-7; D gene uncertain. The CDR3 totals 13 residues. Trimming shortened V by 6 bases and J by 4 bases, and 13 bases separated the two germline ends. Germline CDR1 and CDR2: SGHVS and FQNEAQ. The DNA for the CDR3 is TGTGCCAGCAGACAAATTGAAGATTACGAGCAGTACTTC. It is translated as CASRQIEDYEQYF.

This chain joins TRBV7-2 and TRBJ2-1, with no clear D. The CDR3 spans 14 residues. Germline V gene data show CDR1 as SGHTA and CDR2 as FQGNSA. The ends were cut back, 5 bases at V and 0 bases at J, with 8 bases in the middle. CDR3 protein: CASSADPSYNEQFF. DNA for the CDR3: TGTGCCAGCAGCGCGGATCCCTCCTACAATGAGCAGTTCTTC.

The V and J genes are TRBV12-3 or TRBV12-4 and TRBJ2-7; D gene ambiguous. Trimming took 3 bases from V and 3 from J, leaving 3 bases between them. The CDR3 covers 11 residues. As DNA, the CDR3 is TGTGCCAGCAGTTTGGGCTACGAGCAGTACTTC. This sequence encodes CASSLGYEQYF.

This CDR3 reads CASSPGWGRLNTEAFF. The DNA for the CDR3 is TGTGCCAGCTCACCGGGGTGGGGGCGGTTGAACACTGAAGCTTTCTTT. The chain links TRBV18 to TRBJ1-1, with TRBD1 as a possible D gene (6 bases). CDR3 length: 16 amino acids. Trimming took 3 bases from V and 0 from J, leaving 14 bases between them. Germline V gene sequence: CDR1 KGHSH, CDR2 LQKENI.

The V call is TRBV5-1, the J call TRBJ2-5; no reliable D call. Trimming removed 0 bases from V and 5 bases from J, with 11 bases in between. The germline V gene has CDR1 SGHRS and CDR2 YFSETQ. The CDR3 is made up of 14 amino acids. The CDR3 protein is CASSLGVPGETQYF. The CDR3 DNA is TGCGCCAGCAGCTTGGGAGTCCCCGGGGAGACCCAGTACTTC.

This sequence joins TRBV7-3 and TRBJ2-1; 11 bases fit TRBD2. Per the germline V gene, CDR1 is SGHTA and CDR2 is FQGTGA. Germline trimming cut 5 bases from V and 8 bases from J; bases unmatched to any gene: 11. CDR3 length: 16 amino acids. Here the CDR3 DNA reads TGTGCCAGCAGCCCATCTTCGGGACTAGCGGACGATGAGCAGTTCTTC. Its protein is CASSPSSGLADDEQFF.

This clone has just a few counts. The rearrangement uses TRBV19 and TRBJ1-1; 7 nucleotides match TRBD1. The ends lost 3 bases at V and 8 bases at J; junction bases unmatched: 6. The CDR3 loop spans 13 amino acids. Per germline, CDR1 LNHDA and CDR2 SQIVND (reference sequence). The CDR3 is CASSMGQLGEAFF. In DNA, the CDR3 is TGTGCCAGTAGTATGGGACAGTTGGGGGAAGCTTTCTTT.

The chain recombines TRBV12-3 or TRBV12-4 with TRBJ2-7; D might be TRBD1 (6 bases). With 5 bases removed from V and 4 bases from J, the gap between germline ends came to 12 bases. CDR3 length: 13 amino acids. DNA for the CDR3: TGTGCCAGCAGTACAGGGCGGCGTTACGAGCAGTACTTC. The encoded protein is CASSTGRRYEQYF.

This clone has more than one count but fewer than ten. The V gene is TRBV5-4, the J gene TRBJ1-2; the D gene is possibly TRBD1 (6 bases). This CDR3 has 13 residues. Germline V gene data show CDR1 as SGHNT and CDR2 as YYREEE (reference sequence). Trimming removed 2 bases from V and 3 bases from J, with 8 bases in between. CDR3: CASSLNRDYGYTF. The CDR3 DNA reads as TGTGCCAGCAGCTTAAACAGGGACTATGGCTACACCTTC.